A single sample gave rise to the 6 T cell receptor beta chains below, sequenced in a study of metastatic and nonmetastatic thyroid tumors. Every patient was untreated before thyroid surgery. TCRdb re-called the PCR reads via MiXCR. The data show almost 85,000 clones, roughly an eighth seen once. Sequences were obtained from tumor tissue. The receptors stem from a female donor with papillary thyroid cancer or a benign thyroid nodule (not recorded which). Some clones in this sample may be carry-over from other donors' samples.

This clone was detected ten times or more. This chain joins TRBV5-6 and TRBJ2-1; the D is unclear. Germline V gene lookup returns CDR1 SGHDT and CDR2 YYEEEE. The CDR3 runs 14 residues. V lost 3 bases and J lost 9, with 16 bases in between. The CDR3 nucleotides are TGTGCCAGCAGCTCCCTAATACAGAAAGGTGAGCAGTTCTTC. This translates into CASSSLIQKGEQFF.

This clone was counted many times. This chain links TRBV24-1 with TRBJ2-7; 8 nucleotides match TRBD1. Germline values: CDR1 KGHDR, CDR2 SFDVKD. This CDR3 comprises 12 residues. J lost 6 bases, V lost 3 bases, and 0 bases had no gene match. The DNA for the CDR3 is TGTGCCACCAGTGATACAGGGGGCGAGCAGTACTTC. Its translation is CATSDTGGEQYF.

This clone occurred many times. The J gene is TRBJ2-5, the V gene TRBV29-1; TRBD2 agrees at 8 bases. The germline V gene has CDR1 SQVTM and CDR2 ANQGSEA. The CDR3 extends over 14 amino acids. Losses at the gene ends were 6 bases for V and 8 bases for J; bases not matched to a gene: 14. The CDR3 loop reads CSVTRGGYERTQYF. The DNA for the CDR3 is TGCAGCGTCACCCGCGGGGGGTACGAGAGAACCCAGTACTTC.

This clone was counted many times. This CDR3 is also generated by other DNA sequences in the sample. The V gene is TRBV7-9, the J gene TRBJ1-6, with D unresolved. The germline V gene encodes CDR1 SEHNR and CDR2 FQNEAQ (reference sequence). The CDR3 length is 14 residues. Trimming removed 3 bases from V and 0 bases from J, with 3 bases in between. The DNA for the CDR3 is TGTGCCAGCAGCTTTTACTCCTATAATTCACCCCTCCACTTT. This codes for CASSFYSYNSPLHF.

There are a few counts of this clone. This chain connects TRBV6-1 to TRBJ1-2; D gene uncertain. V lost 4 bases to trimming and J lost 7 bases, with 19 bases between them. The length of the CDR3 is 15 residues. CDR1 is MNHNS, CDR2 SASEGT, per germline. The CDR3 DNA follows: TGTGCCAGCAGTGGCTCGCCAGTACCTGTAAGTGGCTACACCTTC. Protein product: CASSGSPVPVSGYTF.

This clone was detected ten times or more. The J gene is TRBJ2-3, the V gene TRBV6-1; no definite D call. Trimming removed 6 bases at V and 2 bases at J, with 18 bases between. CDR3 length equals 16 residues. Germline V gene sequence: CDR1 MNHNS, CDR2 SASEGT. The CDR3 loop reads CASSNGRVTITDTQYF. For the CDR3, the DNA is TGTGCCAGCAGCAACGGCCGAGTAACCATCACAGATACGCAGTATTTT.